Given below is one T cell receptor beta chain in context. Its antigen is as yet unknown. The sample originates from a study of cytomegalovirus exposure and HLA in healthy donors. Study context: Earlier, approximately 180 million T cells were analyzed, and approximately 110 million unique TCR beta sequences were found among them.

Findings and limits, study-wide: TRBV6-2, TRBV6-3 and some other V segments were unresolvable in 87-base-pair reads. In a later analysis, specific HLA alleles were associated with approximately 17,000 TCR beta sequences at a 0.05 false discovery rate. Common viral pathogens were later found to be apparently linked to several of the most significant clusters.

CDR3 size: 14 residues. V was cut by 7 bases and J by 0 bases, with 10 bases left in between. CDR1 is SGHTA and CDR2 is FQGNSA in the germline V gene. PCR employed 60 Vbeta and 13 Jbeta primers. TCRdb's copy holds only in-frame clones and misses some; the assay was immunoSEQ multiplex PCR. The table records 150,000 to 200,000 clones, over 75% of them present only once. The source is a man between 18 and 35 years old in good health and CMV-seronegative. This chain connects TRBV7-2 to TRBJ1-3; possibly TRBD1 for D (6 bases). The specimen was PBMCs. The CDR3 DNA reads TGTGCCAGCAACGACAGGCTCTCTGGAAACACCATATATTTT. The encoded protein is CASNDRLSGNTIYF. The full variable domain, with the rest looked up from reference TRBV7-2 and TRBJ1-3, is GAGVSQSPSNKVTEKGKDVELRCDPISGHTALYWYRQSLGQGLEFLIYFQGNSAPDKSGLPSDRFSAERTGGSVSTLTIQRTQQEDSAVYLCASNDRLSGNTIYFGEGSWLTVV.